Listed here is a single T cell receptor beta chain. The data originate from a study of blood T cell repertoires in COVID-19. Study overall: COVID-19 samples from acute and convalescent phases originated in the United States, Italy and Spain. The analysed material was cDNA or gDNA that came from T cells, B-cell-depleted T cells, or PBMCs.

As handled by the study authors: It was from reference gene primer amplification that nucleated cell counts were estimated. TCRdb's table, derived via immunoSEQ multiplex PCR, lists solely in-frame clones and lacks some. V and J calls and clone size are those listed in that table; D and trimming were worked out from the DNA. Among about 98,000 clones listed, about 81% were seen once. The V end was cut by 3 bases, the J end by 0 bases, with 6 bases between. The CDR3 is 13 residues long. Germline V gene lookup returns CDR1 LGHNA and CDR2 YNFKEQ. The receptor was derived from a man aged 65-85 years with acute or convalescent COVID-19. The sample taken for sequencing was peripheral blood. The V call is TRBV4-2, the J call TRBJ2-7, with D unresolved. The CDR3 here is CASSQRSSYEQYF. Written as DNA, the CDR3 is TGTGCCAGCAGCCAGAGGAGCTCCTACGAGCAGTACTTC.